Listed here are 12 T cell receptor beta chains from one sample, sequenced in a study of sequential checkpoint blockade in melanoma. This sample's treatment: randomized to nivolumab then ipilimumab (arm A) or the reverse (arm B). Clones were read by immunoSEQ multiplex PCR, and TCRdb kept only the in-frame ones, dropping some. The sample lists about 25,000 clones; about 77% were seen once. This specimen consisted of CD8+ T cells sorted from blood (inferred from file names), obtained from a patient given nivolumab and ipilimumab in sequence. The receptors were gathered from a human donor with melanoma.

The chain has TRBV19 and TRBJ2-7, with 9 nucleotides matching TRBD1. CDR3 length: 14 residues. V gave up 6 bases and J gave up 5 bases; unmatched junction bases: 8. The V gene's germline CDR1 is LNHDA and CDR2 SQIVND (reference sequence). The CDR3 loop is CASRSQGAYHEQYF. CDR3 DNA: TGTGCCAGTAGGTCACAGGGGGCGTATCACGAGCAGTACTTC.

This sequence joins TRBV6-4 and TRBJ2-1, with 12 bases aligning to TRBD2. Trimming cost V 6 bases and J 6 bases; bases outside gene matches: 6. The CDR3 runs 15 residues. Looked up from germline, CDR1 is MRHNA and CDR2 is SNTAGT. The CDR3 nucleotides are TGTGCCAGCAGCCTCCTAGCGGGAGGGGTCAATGAGCAGTTCTTC. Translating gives CASSLLAGGVNEQFF.

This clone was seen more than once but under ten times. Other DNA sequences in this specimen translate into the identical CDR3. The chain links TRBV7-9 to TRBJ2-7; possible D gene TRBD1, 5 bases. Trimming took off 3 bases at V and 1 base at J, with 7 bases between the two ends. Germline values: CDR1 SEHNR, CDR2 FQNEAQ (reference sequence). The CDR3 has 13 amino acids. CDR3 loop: CASSFPGSYEQYF. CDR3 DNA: TGTGCCAGCAGCTTTCCAGGGTCCTACGAGCAGTACTTC.

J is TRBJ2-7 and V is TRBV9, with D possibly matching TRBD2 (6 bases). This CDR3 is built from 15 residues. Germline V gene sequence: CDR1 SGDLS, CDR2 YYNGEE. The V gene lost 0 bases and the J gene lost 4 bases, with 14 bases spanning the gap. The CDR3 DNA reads TGTGCCAGCAGCGTAGTAGCGGAGACGAGTTACGAGCAGTACTTC. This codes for CASSVVAETSYEQYF.

This CDR3 reads CASSLGTSEQYF. The DNA of the CDR3 is TGTGCCAGCAGCCTTGGGACTAGTGAGCAGTACTTC. The V and J genes are TRBV7-9 and TRBJ2-7; 8 bases agree with TRBD2. The V and J ends lost 5 bases and 7 bases, in that order; junction bases with no gene match: 4. CDR1 is SEHNR and CDR2 is FQNEAQ in the germline V gene (reference sequence). The CDR3 length is 12 residues.

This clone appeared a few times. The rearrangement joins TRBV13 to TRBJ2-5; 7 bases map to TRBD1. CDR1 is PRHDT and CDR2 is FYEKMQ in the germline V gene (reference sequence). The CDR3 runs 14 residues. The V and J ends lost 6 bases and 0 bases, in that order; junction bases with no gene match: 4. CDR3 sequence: CASSPDRDQETQYF. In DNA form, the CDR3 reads TGTGCCAGCAGTCCTGACAGGGACCAAGAGACCCAGTACTTC.

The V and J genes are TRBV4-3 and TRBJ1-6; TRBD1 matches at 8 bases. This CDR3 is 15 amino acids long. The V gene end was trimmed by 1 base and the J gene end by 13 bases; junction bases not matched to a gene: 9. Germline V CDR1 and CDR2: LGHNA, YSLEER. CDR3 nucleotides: TGCGCCAGCAGCCAAGGGGCAGGGGGCGCGAACCCCCTCCACTTT. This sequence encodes CASSQGAGGANPLHF.

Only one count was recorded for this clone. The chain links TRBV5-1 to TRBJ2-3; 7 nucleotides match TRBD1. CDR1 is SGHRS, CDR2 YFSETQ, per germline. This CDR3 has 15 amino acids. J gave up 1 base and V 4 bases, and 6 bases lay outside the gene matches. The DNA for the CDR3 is TGCGCCAGCAGCGCAGGACAGGCCCGCACAGATACGCAGTATTTT. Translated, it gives CASSAGQARTDTQYF.

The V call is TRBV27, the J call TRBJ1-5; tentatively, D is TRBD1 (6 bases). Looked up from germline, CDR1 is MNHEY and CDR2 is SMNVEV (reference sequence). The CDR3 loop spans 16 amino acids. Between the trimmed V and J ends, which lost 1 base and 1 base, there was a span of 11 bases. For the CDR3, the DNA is TGTGCCAGCAGTTTATTAGGGGGTACGAGCAATCAGCCCCAGCATTTT. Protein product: CASSLLGGTSNQPQHF.

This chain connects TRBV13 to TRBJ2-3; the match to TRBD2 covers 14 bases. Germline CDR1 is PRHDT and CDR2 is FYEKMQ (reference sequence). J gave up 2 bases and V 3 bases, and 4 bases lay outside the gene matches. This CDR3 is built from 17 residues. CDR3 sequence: CASSLGLAGELTDTQYF. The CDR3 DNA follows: TGTGCCAGCAGCTTGGGACTAGCGGGGGAACTCACAGATACGCAGTATTTT.

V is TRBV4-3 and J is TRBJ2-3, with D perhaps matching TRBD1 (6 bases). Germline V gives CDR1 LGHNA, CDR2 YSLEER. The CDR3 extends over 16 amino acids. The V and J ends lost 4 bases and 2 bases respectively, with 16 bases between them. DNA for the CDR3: TGCGCCAGCAGCCTCCAGGGGCAGCTATACACAGATACGCAGTATTTT. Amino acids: CASSLQGQLYTDTQYF.

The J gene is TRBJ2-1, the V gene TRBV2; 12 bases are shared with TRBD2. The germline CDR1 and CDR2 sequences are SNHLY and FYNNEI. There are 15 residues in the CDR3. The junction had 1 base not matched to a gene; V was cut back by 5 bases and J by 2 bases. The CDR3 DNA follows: TGTGCCAGCAGTCTAGCGGGGGGGGCCTACAATGAGCAGTTCTTC. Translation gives CASSLAGGAYNEQFF.